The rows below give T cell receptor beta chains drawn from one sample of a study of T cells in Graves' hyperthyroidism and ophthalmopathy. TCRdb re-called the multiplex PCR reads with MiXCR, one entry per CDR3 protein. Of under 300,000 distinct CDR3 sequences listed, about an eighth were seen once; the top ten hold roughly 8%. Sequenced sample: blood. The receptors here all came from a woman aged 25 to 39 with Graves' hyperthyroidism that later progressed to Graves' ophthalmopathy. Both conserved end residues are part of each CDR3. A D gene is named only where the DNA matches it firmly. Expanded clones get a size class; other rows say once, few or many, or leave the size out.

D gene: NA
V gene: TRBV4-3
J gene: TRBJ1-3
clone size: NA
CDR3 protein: CASSQEGGGSGNTIYF
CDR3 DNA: TGCGCCAGCAGCCAAGAAGGTGGGGGCTCTGGAAACACCATATATTTT

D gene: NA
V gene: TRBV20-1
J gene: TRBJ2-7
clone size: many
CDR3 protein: CSASGQGNEQYF
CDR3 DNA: TGCAGTGCTAGTGGGCAGGGGAACGAGCAGTACTTC

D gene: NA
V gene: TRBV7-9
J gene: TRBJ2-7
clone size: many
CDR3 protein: CALWSAKGPYEQYF
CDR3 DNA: TGTGCTCTCTGGTCGGCCAAAGGCCCCTACGAGCAGTACTTC

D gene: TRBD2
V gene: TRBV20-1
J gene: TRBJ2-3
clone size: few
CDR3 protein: CSAREGLADTDTQYF
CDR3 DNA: TGCAGTGCTAGAGAGGGACTAGCGGACACAGATACGCAGTATTTT

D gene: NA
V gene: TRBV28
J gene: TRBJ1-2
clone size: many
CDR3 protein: CASSPRGSSFYGYTF
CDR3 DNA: TGTGCCAGCAGTCCCCGGGGCAGTAGCTTCTATGGCTACACCTTC

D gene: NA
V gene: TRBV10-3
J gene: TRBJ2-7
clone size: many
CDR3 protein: CAISATPGPGGYEQYF
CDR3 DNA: TGTGCCATCAGTGCCACACCGGGCCCCGGGGGCTACGAGCAGTACTTC

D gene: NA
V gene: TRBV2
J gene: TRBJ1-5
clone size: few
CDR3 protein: CASSEAGGDQPQHF
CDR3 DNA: TGTGCCAGCAGTGAAGCGGGGGGAGATCAGCCCCAGCATTTT

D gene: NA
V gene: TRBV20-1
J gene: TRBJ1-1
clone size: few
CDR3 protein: CSARNPGVVNTEAFF
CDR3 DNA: TGCAGTGCTAGAAATCCGGGGGTGGTGAACACTGAAGCTTTCTTT

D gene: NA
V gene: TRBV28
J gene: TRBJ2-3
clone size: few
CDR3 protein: CASIGGGTDTQYF
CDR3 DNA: TGTGCCAGCATAGGGGGAGGAACGGATACGCAGTATTTT

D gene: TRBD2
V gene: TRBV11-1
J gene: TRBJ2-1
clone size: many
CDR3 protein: CASSPPSGAYNEQFF
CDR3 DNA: TGTGCCAGCAGCCCCCCTAGCGGAGCCTACAATGAGCAGTTCTTC

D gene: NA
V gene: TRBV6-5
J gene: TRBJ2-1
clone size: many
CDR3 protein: CASSYGPPGYSYNEQFF
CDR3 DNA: TGTGCCAGCAGTTACGGCCCCCCCGGCTACTCCTACAATGAGCAGTTCTTC

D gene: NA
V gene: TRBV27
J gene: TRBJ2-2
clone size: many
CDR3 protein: CASSFTGMAGELFF
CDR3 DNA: TGTGCCAGCAGTTTCACCGGGATGGCCGGGGAGCTGTTTTTT

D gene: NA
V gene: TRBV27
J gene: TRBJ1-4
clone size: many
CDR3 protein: CASSPPPRKLFF
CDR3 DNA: TGTGCCAGCAGTCCCCCTCCCCGAAAACTGTTTTTT

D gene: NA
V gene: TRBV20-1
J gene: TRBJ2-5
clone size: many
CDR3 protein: CSAVPSGLKVFETQYF
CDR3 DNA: TGCAGTGCTGTACCCTCCGGGCTTAAAGTGTTCGAGACCCAGTACTTC